These T cell receptor beta chains were read from a single sample in a study of T-cell reconstitution after alpha-beta-depleted transplantation in children. TCRdb re-derived calls from the PCR reads in MiXCR, one entry per CDR3 protein. The table shows about 1,000,000 distinct CDR3 sequences, with about 29% occurring only once. Material: PBMCs, mostly from graft donor cells, obtained 360 days after TCRalphabeta/CD19-depleted stem cell transplant. These receptors all stem from a boy younger than two who had a stem cell transplant for SCID, so the T cells may come from the graft donor. Both conserved end residues are part of each CDR3. A D gene is named only where the DNA matches it firmly. Some rows have no size entry. The others give once, few or many, or a class for an expanded clone.

V gene	J gene	D gene	clone size	CDR3 DNA	CDR3 protein
TRBV4-1	TRBJ2-3	TRBD2	NA	TGCGCCAGCAGCCAAGTGGGGGGACTAACAGCGACAGATACGCAGTATTTT	CASSQVGGLTATDTQYF
TRBV18	TRBJ2-1	TRBD1	NA	TGTGCCAGCTCCCGGACAGGGGGCGCGAGGAATGAGCAGTTCTTC	CASSRTGGARNEQFF
TRBV15	TRBJ1-5	TRBD1	NA	TGTGCCACCAGCCGGACAGGGGGTAGGGAACAGCCCCAGCATTTT	CATSRTGGREQPQHF
TRBV12-3/TRBV12-4	TRBJ1-1	NA	few	TGTGCCAGTGTAAGCGGACAGCCGGGGAACACTGAAGCTTTCTTT	CASVSGQPGNTEAFF
TRBV20-1	TRBJ2-5	TRBD2	few	TGCAGTGCTAGATGGGGGGGTCTTCAAGAGACCCAGTACTTC	CSARWGGLQETQYF
TRBV7-9	TRBJ2-3	NA	many	TGTGCCAGCAGCTACACCGGGACAGCGGGAGATACGCAGTATTTT	CASSYTGTAGDTQYF
TRBV7-9	TRBJ1-2	NA	few	TGTGCCAGCAGCTTAGTCTCTATCGGAGGCTACACCTTC	CASSLVSIGGYTF
TRBV7-9	TRBJ1-1	NA	once	TGTGCCAGCAGCCTAGGAGGTGTGGAAACTTTCTTT	CASSLGGVETFF
TRBV9	TRBJ1-3	NA	few	TGTGCCAGCAGCGGCTACCGGGACCCAAGGCGGAACACCATATATTTT	CASSGYRDPRRNTIYF
TRBV7-2	TRBJ2-7	NA	few	TGTGCCAGCAGCTTGGTCGTCCAGCAGCGGTACGAGCAGTACTTC	CASSLVVQQRYEQYF
TRBV27	TRBJ2-4	TRBD1	NA	TGTGCCAGCAGTAAAATCGGGACAGGGGGAGCCAAAAACATTCAGTATTTC	CASSKIGTGGAKNIQYF
TRBV13	TRBJ2-5	NA	few	TGTGCCAGCAGCGCCTCCCTACAGACCGAAGAGACCCAGTACTTC	CASSASLQTEETQYF
TRBV10-3	TRBJ2-7	TRBD2	NA	TGTGCCATCAGTGAGTCTGAGCGGGGTTCCTACGAGCAGTACTTC	CAISESERGSYEQYF
TRBV28	TRBJ2-1	NA	once	TGTGCCAGTCAAGGGCGCCCCAGCTCCTACAATGAGCAGTTCTTC	CASQGRPSSYNEQFF
TRBV20-1	TRBJ2-6	NA	few	TGCAGTGCTAGAGGATCTGGGGCCAACGTCCTGACTTTC	CSARGSGANVLTF
TRBV29-1	TRBJ2-1	TRBD2	NA	TGCAGCGCCCATCTGACGACTAGCTGGTCCAATGAGCAGTTCTTC	CSAHLTTSWSNEQFF
TRBV20-1	TRBJ1-2	TRBD1	NA	TGCAGTGCTACCCGGGACAGGGATATCTCGGGCTACACCTTC	CSATRDRDISGYTF